There are a few counts of the clone carrying this TCR beta chain. Its antigen is still unknown. The genes are named according to mouse. The CDR3 end falls 4 residues outside the read, so it is completed with the germline J gene. Cells pooled from cutaneous lymph nodes were sorted on CD4, CD8alpha, NKG2D, NKG2ACE and other markers. Germline CDR1 reads FNHDT; CDR2 reads SITEND (reference sequence). V lost 5 bases to trimming and J lost 0 bases; unmatched junction nucleotides: 7. The CDR3 is made up of 16 amino acids. The sequencing template was cDNA reverse transcribed from extracted RNA. The assay was immunoSEQ multiplex PCR, and TCRdb's table has in-frame clones only and misses some. The repertoire consists of 270,000 or so clones, none detected only once. This sample is part of a study of CD8+ T cells in alopecia areata. Study details: Female C3H/HeJ recipients aged roughly 6-11 weeks got skin from C3H/HeJ graft donors aged roughly 6-12 months that had spontaneous alopecia.

Points from the study as a whole: Scalp specimens additionally yield sequences from normal skin's resident alphabeta T cells. Shared TCR sequences were less clear between patients than in mice, possibly partly from HLA diversity. Alopecia totalis/universalis scalp especially showed more expanded CD8+ clones than normal scalp.

The chain uses TRBV19 and TRBJ2-3; TRBD1 matches at 9 bases. This sequence was found in a C3H/HeJ mouse with alopecia areata. For this strain, the MHC haplotype corresponds to H2-k. The source material was CD4+ T cells sorted from a lymph node. Incomplete CDR3 DNA: TGTGCCAGCAGACGAACAGGGGGCGGCAGTGCAGAA. It yields the protein CASRRTGGGSAE. The CDR3 as a whole reads CASRRTGGGSAETLYF.